These 26 T cell receptor beta chains came from one sample sequenced in a study of OX40 agonist ivuxolimab in advanced cancers. The protocol was immunoSEQ multiplex PCR, while the TCRdb copy is restricted to in-frame clones and leaves out a portion. This table holds fewer than 45,000 clones, approximately 90% found once. Sequencing used CD4+ or CD8+ T cells sorted from blood, obtained in a trial of the OX40 agonist ivuxolimab. The source is an adult with an advanced solid tumor such as melanoma, head and neck, liver or kidney cancer.

V is TRBV19 and J is TRBJ1-1; D is undetermined. V was pared by 4 bases and J by 5 bases, with 11 bases between. The CDR3 spans 13 residues. Germline V gene data show CDR1 as LNHDA and CDR2 as SQIVND (reference sequence). CDR3 sequence reads: CASSTGGRTEAFF. In DNA form, the CDR3 reads TGTGCCAGTAGTACAGGAGGGCGAACTGAAGCTTTCTTT.

This clone occurred a few times. The rearrangement uses TRBV10-2 and TRBJ1-5; D remains unclear. Trimming removed 7 bases from V and 6 bases from J, with 13 bases in between. Germline CDR1 reads WSHSY; CDR2 reads SAAADI. The CDR3 consists of 13 residues. CDR3 residues: CASTPSFGQPQHF. The CDR3 DNA reads TGCGCCAGCACCCCGTCGTTCGGTCAGCCCCAGCATTTT.

The chain carries TRBV28 and TRBJ2-7; unclear D gene. From germline, CDR1 is MDHEN and CDR2 SYDVKM. The CDR3 is 11 residues long. Trimming pared 0 bases from V and 7 bases from J, leaving 4 bases between. CDR3 amino acids: CASSLWWEQYF. CDR3 bases: TGTGCCAGCAGTTTATGGTGGGAGCAGTACTTC.

The count of this clone is one. The chain combines TRBV7-2 with TRBJ2-7; D unresolved. The ends were cut back, 1 base at V and 0 bases at J, with 7 bases in the middle. Germline-derived CDR1 and CDR2 are SGHTA and FQGNSA. The CDR3 is 14 amino acids. The CDR3 DNA reads TGTGCCAGCAGCTTAGAGGTCAGCTCCTACGAGCAGTACTTC. This sequence encodes CASSLEVSSYEQYF.

The genes are TRBV10-3 and TRBJ2-1; D perhaps matches TRBD2 (6 bases). Looked up from germline, CDR1 is ENHRY and CDR2 is SYGVKD. The CDR3 has 14 residues. V lost 2 bases and J lost 7, with 12 bases in between. CDR3 protein: CAISELGLGNEQFF. As DNA, the CDR3 is TGTGCCATCAGTGAGCTGGGACTTGGGAATGAGCAGTTCTTC.

V and J are TRBV5-4 and TRBJ1-1; D not resolved. Trimming shortened V by 1 base and J by 1 base, and 14 bases separated the two germline ends. The CDR3 has 16 amino acids. The germline V gene has CDR1 SGHNT and CDR2 YYREEE (reference sequence). The CDR3 here is CASSLKSGGTNTEAFF. CDR3 bases: TGTGCCAGCAGCTTGAAGTCCGGCGGAACGAACACTGAAGCTTTCTTT.

The rearrangement uses TRBV6-6 and TRBJ2-1; 10 bases map to TRBD2. The CDR3 covers 15 residues. CDR1 is MNHNY and CDR2 is SVGAGI in the germline V gene (reference sequence). V trimming: 7 bases; J trimming: 3 bases; junction bases outside the gene matches: 6. The CDR3 region is CASMGLANYYNEQFF. The CDR3, as DNA: TGTGCCAGCATGGGACTAGCGAACTACTACAATGAGCAGTTCTTC.

V and J are TRBV28 and TRBJ2-6, with D perhaps given as TRBD1 or TRBD2 (5 bases each). The CDR3 is 15 amino acids. Per the germline V gene, CDR1 is MDHEN and CDR2 is SYDVKM. Deletions cut 7 bases from V and 0 bases from J, with 10 bases between. CDR3 in amino acids: CASIAGSSGANVLTF. In nucleotides, the CDR3 is TGTGCCAGCATAGCAGGGAGCTCTGGGGCCAACGTCCTGACTTTC.

V is TRBV4-2 and J is TRBJ1-1; D is unclear. With 4 bases removed from V and 0 bases from J, the gap between germline ends came to 12 bases. The V gene's germline CDR1 is LGHNA and CDR2 YNFKEQ. CDR3 size: 15 residues. The CDR3 loop reads CASSPSGRMNTEAFF. Written as DNA, the CDR3 is TGTGCCAGCAGCCCCAGCGGTAGGATGAACACTGAAGCTTTCTTT.

V usage is TRBV10-1 and J usage is TRBJ2-1, with a possible D match to TRBD2 (5 bases). Deletions cut 5 bases from V and 2 bases from J, with 13 bases between. The CDR3 is 15 amino acids. Germline V gene data show CDR1 as WNHNN and CDR2 as SYGVQD (reference sequence). CDR3 protein: CASSRSIGTYNEQFF. As DNA, the CDR3 is TGCGCCAGCAGTCGGTCGATCGGGACCTACAATGAGCAGTTCTTC.

The chain's CDR3 is CASSQLLLVSETQYF. CDR3 DNA sequence: TGCGCCAGCAGCCAACTCCTACTAGTTTCGGAGACCCAGTACTTC. V usage is TRBV4-1 and J usage is TRBJ2-5; D is perhaps TRBD2 (5 bases). From germline, CDR1 is MGHRA and CDR2 YSYEKL. The CDR3 has 15 amino acids. V shed 2 bases and J shed 5 bases, with 15 bases lying between them.

This clone was seen just once. The J gene is TRBJ2-3, the V gene TRBV5-1; D gene uncertain. The V gene lost 7 bases and the J gene lost 2 bases, with 11 bases spanning the gap. Germline V gene data show CDR1 as SGHRS and CDR2 as YFSETQ. CDR3 length: 13 amino acids. This CDR3 reads CASCRQHTDTQYF. As DNA, the CDR3 is TGCGCCAGCTGTAGACAACACACAGATACGCAGTATTTT.

This chain links TRBV28 with TRBJ2-6; no reliable D call. This CDR3 has 17 amino acids. Trimming took 6 bases from V and 4 from J, leaving 19 bases between them. The germline CDR1 and CDR2 sequences are MDHEN and SYDVKM. CDR3 loop: CASSRRTGRLGANVLTF. Written as DNA, the CDR3 is TGTGCCAGCAGCCGTAGGACGGGCCGTCTGGGGGCCAACGTCCTGACTTTC.

The rearrangement joins TRBV7-2 to TRBJ2-4; D not resolved. The CDR3 runs 16 residues. V lost 5 bases to trimming and J lost 0 bases, with 14 bases between them. Germline CDR1 and CDR2: SGHTA and FQGNSA. CDR3 DNA: TGTGCCAGCAGCCCCGGACGGGTACTAGCCAAAAACATTCAGTACTTC. Protein sequence: CASSPGRVLAKNIQYF.

This clone is a singleton in its sample. The chain links TRBV7-3 to TRBJ2-7; D unresolved. The CDR3 covers 13 residues. The V end was cut by 2 bases, the J end by 6 bases, with 11 bases between. Germline-derived CDR1 and CDR2 are SGHTA and FQGTGA. The chain's CDR3 is CASSLGLSFEQYF. The CDR3 DNA follows: TGTGCCAGCAGCTTAGGATTGTCTTTCGAGCAGTACTTC.

This clone came up once. V is TRBV19 and J is TRBJ1-5, with D possibly TRBD1 on 6 matching bases. The CDR3 is made up of 15 amino acids. V was clipped by 7 bases and J by 6 bases, with 19 bases between them. Looked up from germline, CDR1 is LNHDA and CDR2 is SQIVND (reference sequence). The CDR3 sequence is CASKWGQNAGQPQHF. For the CDR3, the DNA is TGTGCCAGTAAATGGGGACAAAATGCAGGTCAGCCCCAGCATTTT.

The rearrangement joins TRBV10-3 to TRBJ1-4; 9 bases match TRBD1. The V segment lost 7 bases and the J segment 6 bases; nucleotides outside the gene matches: 9. This CDR3 has 15 amino acids. Germline CDR1 is ENHRY and CDR2 is SYGVKD. CDR3 in amino acids: CAIKQGAGGDEKLFF. In DNA, the CDR3 is TGTGCCATCAAACAGGGGGCCGGGGGTGATGAAAAACTGTTTTTT.

The chain joins TRBV6-6 to TRBJ1-3; no firm D call. This CDR3 is 16 amino acids long. Germline-derived CDR1 and CDR2 are MNHNY and SVGAGI (reference sequence). V was clipped by 5 bases and J by 2 bases, with 16 bases between them. The CDR3 loop is CASSGYYRATGNTIYF. CDR3 DNA sequence: TGTGCCAGCAGTGGATACTACAGAGCTACTGGAAACACCATATATTTT.

The rearrangement joins TRBV2 to TRBJ1-2; D may be TRBD1 (5 bases). Germline assignment: CDR1 SNHLY and CDR2 FYNNEI. Trimming left V 3 bases short and J 3 bases short, with 8 bases between. This CDR3 is 13 amino acids long. The CDR3 here is CASSETVYYGYTF. The CDR3 DNA reads TGTGCCAGCAGTGAGACAGTCTACTATGGCTACACCTTC.

This clone was picked up a small number of times. This chain connects TRBV6-5 to TRBJ2-1; D may be TRBD2 (6 bases). Deletions cut 1 base from V and 7 bases from J, with 11 bases between. CDR3 length: 14 amino acids. Germline V gene data show CDR1 as MNHEY and CDR2 as SVGAGI. CDR3 in amino acids: CASSYYGTRNEQFF. The CDR3 DNA follows: TGTGCCAGCAGTTACTATGGGACTCGAAATGAGCAGTTCTTC.

This chain connects TRBV28 to TRBJ2-1; 13 bases agree with TRBD2. Germline CDR1 and CDR2: MDHEN and SYDVKM. The V gene end was trimmed by 5 bases and the J gene end by 7 bases; junction bases not matched to a gene: 8. This CDR3 comprises 16 residues. The DNA of the CDR3 is TGTGCCAGCAGTCCCCGCGGGACTAGCGGGATAAATGAGCAGTTCTTC. It yields the protein CASSPRGTSGINEQFF.

The sample holds a few counts of this clone. The chain recombines TRBV28 with TRBJ1-1; D is unclear. The V gene's germline CDR1 is MDHEN and CDR2 SYDVKM. V was clipped by 3 bases and J by 5 bases, with 13 bases between them. This CDR3 has 14 amino acids. This CDR3 reads CASSFGRSRTEAFF. The CDR3 nucleotides read TGTGCCAGCAGTTTCGGCAGGTCGAGGACTGAAGCTTTCTTT.

This chain links TRBV7-6 with TRBJ2-7, with D unclear. Germline assignment: CDR1 SGHVS and CDR2 FNYEAQ. The V and J ends lost 1 base and 3 bases respectively, with 7 bases between them. The CDR3 is 13 amino acids. The CDR3, as DNA: TGTGCCAGCAGCTTAGGTCAGCTCTACGAGCAGTACTTC. Translation: CASSLGQLYEQYF.

CDR3 sequence: CASSGAPGNSPLHF. The CDR3 DNA sequence: TGCGCCAGCAGTGGGGCCCCGGGCAATTCACCCCTCCACTTT. The V gene is TRBV5-1, the J gene TRBJ1-6; the D gene is possibly TRBD1 (5 bases). Looked up from germline, CDR1 is SGHRS and CDR2 is YFSETQ. V lost 5 bases to trimming and J lost 7 bases, with 13 bases between them. The CDR3 covers 14 residues.

The chain employs TRBV14 and TRBJ2-7; 10 bases fit TRBD1. Trimming removed 1 base from V and 3 bases from J; junction bases left unmatched: 12. CDR3 size: 18 residues. Germline V gives CDR1 SGHDN, CDR2 FVKESK. Here the CDR3 DNA reads TGTGCCAGCAGCCAAGGGGGGCCCGGGACAGGGGACAACTACGAGCAGTACTTC. It specifies CASSQGGPGTGDNYEQYF.

The genes are TRBV5-8 and TRBJ2-1, with TRBD2 identical over 7 bases. The CDR3 spans 14 residues. Germline CDR1 and CDR2: SGHTS and YDEGEE. V shed 4 bases and J 4 bases; nucleotides not matched to a gene: 5. CDR3 sequence reads: CASSRREGYNEQFF. The CDR3 nucleotides read TGTGCCAGCAGCCGGAGGGAGGGGTACAATGAGCAGTTCTTC. The full variable domain, its missing parts supplied by reference TRBV5-8 and TRBJ2-1, is EAGVTQSPTHLIKTRGQQATLRCSPISGHTSVYWYQQALGLGLQFLLWYDEGEERNRGNFPPRFSGRQFPNYSSELNVNALELEDSALYLCASSRREGYNEQFFGPGTRLTVL.